This T cell receptor beta chain was captured in a study of T cell responses to AZD1222 COVID-19 vaccine. TCRdb keeps only in-frame clones here, not all; method: immunoSEQ multiplex PCR. The table records 120,000 or so clones, roughly 90% of them present only once. CDR1 is ENHRY and CDR2 is SYGVKD in the germline V gene. This CDR3 has 16 residues. Trimming cost V 4 bases and J 3 bases, with 16 bases left between them. The sample was peripheral blood, taken on day 0 of AZD1222 vaccination. The genes are TRBV10-3 and TRBJ1-5; D is perhaps TRBD1 (5 bases). The source is an adult in good health. As DNA, the CDR3 is TGTGCCATCAGTGTAGGAGAAGGGGCCAACAATCAGCCCCAGCATTTT. Amino acid sequence: CAISVGEGANNQPQHF.